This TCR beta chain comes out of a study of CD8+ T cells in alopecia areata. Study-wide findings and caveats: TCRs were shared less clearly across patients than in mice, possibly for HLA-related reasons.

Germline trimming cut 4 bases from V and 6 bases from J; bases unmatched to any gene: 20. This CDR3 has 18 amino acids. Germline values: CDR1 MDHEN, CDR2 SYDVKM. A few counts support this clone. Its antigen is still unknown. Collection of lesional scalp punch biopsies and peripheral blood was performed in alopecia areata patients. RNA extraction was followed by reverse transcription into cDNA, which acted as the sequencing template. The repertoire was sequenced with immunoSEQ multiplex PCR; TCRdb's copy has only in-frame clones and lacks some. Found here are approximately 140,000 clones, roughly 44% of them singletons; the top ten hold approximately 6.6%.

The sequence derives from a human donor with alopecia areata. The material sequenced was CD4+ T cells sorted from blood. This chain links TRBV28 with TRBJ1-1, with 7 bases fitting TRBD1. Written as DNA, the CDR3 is TGTGCCAGCAGTTCAATAGGTTCCTGGGACAGATCTGTCTCTGAAGCTTTCTTT. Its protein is CASSSIGSWDRSVSEAFF.